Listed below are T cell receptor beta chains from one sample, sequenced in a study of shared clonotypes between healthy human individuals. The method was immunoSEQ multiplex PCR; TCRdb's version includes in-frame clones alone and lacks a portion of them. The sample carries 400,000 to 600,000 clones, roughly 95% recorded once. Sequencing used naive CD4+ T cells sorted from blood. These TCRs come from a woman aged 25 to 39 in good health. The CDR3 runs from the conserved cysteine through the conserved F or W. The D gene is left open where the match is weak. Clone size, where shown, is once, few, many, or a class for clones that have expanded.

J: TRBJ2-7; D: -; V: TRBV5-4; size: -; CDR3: CASSGGTAFSYEQYF; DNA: TGTGCCAGCTCGGGAGGGACAGCTTTCTCCTACGAGCAGTACTTC
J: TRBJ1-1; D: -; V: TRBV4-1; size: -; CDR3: CASSQEKKGGYYEAFF; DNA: TGCGCCAGCAGCCAAGAAAAGAAGGGGGGGTATTATGAAGCTTTCTTT
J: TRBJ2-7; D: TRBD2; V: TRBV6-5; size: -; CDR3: CASTGLAGAGEQYF; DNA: TGTGCCAGCACGGGACTAGCGGGAGCGGGGGAGCAGTACTTC
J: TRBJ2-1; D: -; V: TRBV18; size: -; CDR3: CASSPLERSYNEQFF; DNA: TGTGCCAGCTCACCACTGGAAAGGTCCTACAATGAGCAGTTCTTC
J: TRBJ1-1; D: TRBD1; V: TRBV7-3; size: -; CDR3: CASRSTGGISEAFF; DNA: TGTGCCAGCAGATCTACAGGGGGCATATCTGAAGCTTTCTTT
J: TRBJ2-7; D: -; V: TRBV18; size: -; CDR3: CASSPPATDEQYF; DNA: TGTGCCAGCTCACCACCGGCGACGGACGAGCAGTACTTC
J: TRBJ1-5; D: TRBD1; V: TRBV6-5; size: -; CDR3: CASSQTGEYQPQHF; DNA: TGTGCCAGCAGTCAGACAGGGGAATATCAGCCCCAGCATTTT
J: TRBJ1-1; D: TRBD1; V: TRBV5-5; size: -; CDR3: CASSPGTGTEAFF; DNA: TGTGCCAGCAGCCCCGGGACAGGCACTGAAGCTTTCTTT
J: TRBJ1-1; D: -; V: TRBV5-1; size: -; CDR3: CASSLDHHPNTEAFF; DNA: TGCGCCAGCAGCTTGGATCACCACCCGAACACTGAAGCTTTCTTT
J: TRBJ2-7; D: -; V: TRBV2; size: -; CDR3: CASSRAARPYEQYF; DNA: TGTGCCAGCAGTCGGGCGGCCAGACCCTACGAGCAGTACTTC
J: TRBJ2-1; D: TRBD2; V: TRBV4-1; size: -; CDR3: CASSHGLAGGLYNEQFF; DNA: TGCGCCAGCAGCCACGGACTAGCGGGAGGCCTATACAATGAGCAGTTCTTC
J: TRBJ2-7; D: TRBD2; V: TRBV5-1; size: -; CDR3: CASSLVIRTSGPLEQYF; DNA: TGCGCCAGCAGCTTGGTTATAAGGACTAGCGGGCCCTTAGAGCAGTACTTC
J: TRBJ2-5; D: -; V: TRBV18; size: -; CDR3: CASSRTGQETQYF; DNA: TGTGCCAGCTCACGAACAGGTCAAGAGACCCAGTACTTC
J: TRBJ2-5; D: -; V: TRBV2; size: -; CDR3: CASKEELVETQYF; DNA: TGTGCCAGCAAGGAGGAGCTCGTGGAGACCCAGTACTTC
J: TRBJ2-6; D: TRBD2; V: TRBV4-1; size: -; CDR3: CASSQDREPSGSSGANVLTF; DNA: TGCGCCAGCAGCCAAGATAGGGAACCTAGCGGGAGCTCTGGGGCCAACGTCCTGACTTTC
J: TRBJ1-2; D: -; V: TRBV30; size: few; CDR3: CAWSVGGGSYGYTF; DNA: TGTGCCTGGAGTGTAGGCGGGGGATCCTATGGCTACACCTTC
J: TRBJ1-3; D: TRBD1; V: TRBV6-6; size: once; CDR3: CASSPGQGENTIYF; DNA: TGTGCCAGCAGCCCGGGACAGGGTGAAAACACCATATATTTT
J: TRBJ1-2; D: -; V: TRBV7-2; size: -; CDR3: CASSLLLSGVYGYTF; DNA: TGTGCCAGCAGCTTGTTATTATCAGGCGTCTATGGCTACACCTTC
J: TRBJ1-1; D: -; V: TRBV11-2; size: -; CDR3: CASFLQGGLGRNTEAFF; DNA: TGTGCCAGCTTCCTCCAAGGAGGATTAGGTAGGAACACTGAAGCTTTCTTT
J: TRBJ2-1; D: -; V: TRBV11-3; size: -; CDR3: CASSLASVPYNEQFF; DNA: TGTGCCAGCAGCTTAGCCAGTGTTCCCTACAATGAGCAGTTCTTC
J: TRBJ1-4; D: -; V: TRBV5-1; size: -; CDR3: CASSLRGGATNEKLFF; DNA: TGCGCCAGCAGCCTCCGGGGGGGTGCAACTAATGAAAAACTGTTTTTT
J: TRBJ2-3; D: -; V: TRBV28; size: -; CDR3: CASSFPREDRAREYPDTQYF; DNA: TGTGCCAGCAGTTTCCCCCGGGAGGACAGGGCACGGGAGTACCCAGATACGCAGTATTTT
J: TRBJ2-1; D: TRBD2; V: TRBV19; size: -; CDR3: CASSRGLADNEQFF; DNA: TGTGCCAGTAGTAGAGGACTAGCGGACAATGAGCAGTTCTTC
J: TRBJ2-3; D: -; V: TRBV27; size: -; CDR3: CASSLKGEVDTQYF; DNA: TGTGCCAGCAGTTTAAAGGGCGAAGTGGATACGCAGTATTTT
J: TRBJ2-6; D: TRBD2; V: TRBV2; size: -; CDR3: CASGRGGANVLTF; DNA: TGTGCCAGCGGGAGGGGTGGGGCCAACGTCCTGACTTTC
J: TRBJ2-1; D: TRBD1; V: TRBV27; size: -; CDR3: CASSLFQGALNEQFF; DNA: TGTGCCAGCAGTTTATTCCAGGGGGCATTAAATGAGCAGTTCTTC
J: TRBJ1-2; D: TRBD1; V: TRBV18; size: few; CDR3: CASSPSGGANYGYTF; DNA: TGTGCCAGCTCACCGTCAGGGGGAGCTAACTATGGCTACACCTTC
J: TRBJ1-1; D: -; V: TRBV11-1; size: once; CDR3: CASSLGGVNTEAFF; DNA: TGTGCCAGCAGCTTGGGGGGAGTGAACACTGAAGCTTTCTTT
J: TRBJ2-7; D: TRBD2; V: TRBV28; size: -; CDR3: CASSLSSGGPYYEQYF; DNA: TGTGCCAGCAGTTTATCATCGGGAGGGCCTTACTACGAGCAGTACTTC
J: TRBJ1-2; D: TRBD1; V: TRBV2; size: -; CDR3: CATADRAPYGYTF; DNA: TGTGCCACCGCGGACAGGGCTCCTTATGGCTACACCTTC
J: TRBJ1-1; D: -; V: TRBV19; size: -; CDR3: CASSIDSGQTNTEAFF; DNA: TGTGCCAGTAGTATAGATTCCGGACAGACAAACACTGAAGCTTTCTTT
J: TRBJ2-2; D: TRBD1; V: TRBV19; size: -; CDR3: CATKPGQANTGELFF; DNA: TGTGCCACCAAACCGGGACAGGCGAACACCGGGGAGCTGTTTTTT
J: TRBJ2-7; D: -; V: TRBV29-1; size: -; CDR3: CSIWASGRDEQYF; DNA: TGCAGCATCTGGGCCTCGGGTCGCGACGAGCAGTACTTC
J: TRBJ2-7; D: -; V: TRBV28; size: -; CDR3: CASSLDGYEQYF; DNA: TGTGCCAGCAGTTTAGACGGGTACGAGCAGTACTTC
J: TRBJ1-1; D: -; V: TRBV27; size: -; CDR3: CASSPKPGPRAFF; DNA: TGTGCCAGCAGTCCTAAACCGGGACCCCGGGCTTTCTTT
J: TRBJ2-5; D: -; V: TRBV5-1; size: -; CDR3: CASSLVGSRQETQYF; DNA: TGCGCCAGCAGCTTGGTTGGCAGCAGGCAAGAGACCCAGTACTTC
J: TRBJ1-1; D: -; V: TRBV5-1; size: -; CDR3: CASSRGGMNTEAFF; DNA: TGCGCCAGCAGCCGTGGGGGCATGAACACTGAAGCTTTCTTT
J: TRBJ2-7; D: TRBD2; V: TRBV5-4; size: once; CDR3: CASSRGSGGENYEQYF; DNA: TGTGCCAGCAGCCGGGGGAGCGGGGGAGAGAATTACGAGCAGTACTTC
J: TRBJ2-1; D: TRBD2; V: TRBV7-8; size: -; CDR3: CASSIGLAEITYSYNEQFF; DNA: TGTGCCAGCAGCATTGGACTAGCGGAAATCACTTACTCCTACAATGAGCAGTTCTTC
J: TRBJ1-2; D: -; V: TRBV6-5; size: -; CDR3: CASRAMSELIYGYTF; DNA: TGTGCCAGCAGGGCCATGTCCGAGCTTATCTATGGCTACACCTTC
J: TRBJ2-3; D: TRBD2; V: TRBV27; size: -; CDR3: CASSFDRLAVDTQYF; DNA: TGTGCCAGCAGTTTTGATCGACTAGCGGTAGATACGCAGTATTTT
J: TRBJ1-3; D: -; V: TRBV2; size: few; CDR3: CASRTDRGNTIYF; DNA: TGTGCCAGCAGGACGGACCGAGGAAACACCATATATTTT
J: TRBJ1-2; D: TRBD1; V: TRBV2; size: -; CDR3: CASSEDRGPGYTF; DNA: TGTGCCAGCAGTGAGGACAGGGGGCCTGGCTACACCTTC
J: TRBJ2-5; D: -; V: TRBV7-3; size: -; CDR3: CASSPTGARETQYF; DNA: TGTGCCAGCAGCCCCACGGGGGCACGCGAGACCCAGTACTTC
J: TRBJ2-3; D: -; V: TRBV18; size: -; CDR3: CASSPILVGSADTQYF; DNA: TGTGCCAGCTCACCAATTCTAGTAGGTAGTGCAGATACGCAGTATTTT
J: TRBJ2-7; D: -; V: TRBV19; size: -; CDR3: CASSIVGSYEQYF; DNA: TGTGCCAGTAGTATAGTCGGTAGCTACGAGCAGTACTTC
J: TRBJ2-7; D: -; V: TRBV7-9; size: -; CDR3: CASSLGLWTDYYEQYF; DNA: TGTGCCAGCAGCTTAGGGTTGTGGACTGATTACTACGAGCAGTACTTC
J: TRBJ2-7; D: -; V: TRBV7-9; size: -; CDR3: CASSLGPRAPYEQYF; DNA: TGTGCCAGCAGCTTAGGTCCGAGGGCCCCCTACGAGCAGTACTTC
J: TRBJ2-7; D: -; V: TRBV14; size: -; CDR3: CATSRGFHEQYF; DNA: TGTGCCACTAGCAGGGGTTTCCACGAGCAGTACTTC
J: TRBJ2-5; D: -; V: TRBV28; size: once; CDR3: CASTPLVGPSEETQYF; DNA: TGTGCCAGCACCCCCCTGGTGGGGCCCTCCGAAGAGACCCAGTACTTC